This is a list of T cell receptor beta chains from one sample in a study of breast tumors, draining lymph nodes, adjacent tissues. MiXCR was run by TCRdb on the multiplex PCR reads, yielding one entry per CDR3 protein. The data show approximately 130,000 distinct CDR3 sequences, 20% to 25% seen once. The sample taken for sequencing was axillary lymph node tissue. These receptors all come from a female donor with breast cancer. Some clones in this sample may be carry-over from other donors' samples. Each CDR3 is given with its conserved first and last residue. A D gene is named only where the DNA matches it firmly. Part of the rows lack a size; the others show once, few, many or a class for expanded clones.

TRBV10-3	TRBJ2-1	TRBD2	many	TGTGCCATCAGTGGCGGGACTAGCGGAGACTACAATGAGCAGTTCTTC	CAISGGTSGDYNEQFF
TRBV6-2/TRBV6-3	TRBJ2-3	.	many	TGTGTCAGCAGTTACGACGCGATCACAGATACGCAGTATTTT	CVSSYDAITDTQYF
TRBV7-2	TRBJ2-5	.	many	TGTGCCAGCAGCTTAGGCGGCTTACAAGAGACCCAGTACTTC	CASSLGGLQETQYF
TRBV5-4	TRBJ2-3	.	.	TGTGCCGGCAGCTTGGTCGGGAGCGCAGCTAGCACAGATACGCAGTATTTT	CAGSLVGSAASTDTQYF
TRBV11-2	TRBJ2-3	.	many	TGTGCCAGCAGCTTAGATTGGCAGGGGACAGATACGCAGTATTTT	CASSLDWQGTDTQYF
TRBV5-6	TRBJ2-2	.	.	TGTGCCAGCAGCTGGCGGCCCGGGGAGCTGTTTTTT	CASSWRPGELFF
TRBV5-6	TRBJ2-7	.	many	TGTGCCAGCAGCTTGGGTTCTGGGACGCACTACGAGCAGTACTTC	CASSLGSGTHYEQYF
TRBV19	TRBJ2-2	.	many	TGTGCCAGTAGTATTTGGGGCGAGGGCACCGGGGAGCTGTTTTTT	CASSIWGEGTGELFF
TRBV5-1	TRBJ2-1	.	many	TGCGCCAGCAGCATGACAGTTGGCTCCTACAATGAGCAGTTCTTC	CASSMTVGSYNEQFF
TRBV7-9	TRBJ2-1	TRBD2	many	TGTGCCAGCAGCCGACTAGCGGGAGACCTCGCCTCCTACAATGAGCAGTTCTTC	CASSRLAGDLASYNEQFF
TRBV7-2	TRBJ2-1	.	.	TGTGCCAGCGGCTTAGCGCCGGGACAAGACAATGAGCAGTTCTTC	CASGLAPGQDNEQFF
TRBV5-5	TRBJ2-5	.	many	TGTGCCAGCAGCTTACAGGGTTGGGAGACCCAGTACTTC	CASSLQGWETQYF
TRBV6-2/TRBV6-3	TRBJ2-6	.	.	TGTGCCAGCAGTTACTCGATAGGGACTGGGGCCAACGTCCTGACTTTC	CASSYSIGTGANVLTF
TRBV7-2	TRBJ2-5	.	many	TGTGCCAGCAGCTTAGCGCAGGGGTGGGAGACCCAGTACTTC	CASSLAQGWETQYF
TRBV12-3/TRBV12-4	TRBJ2-7	TRBD1	many	TGTGCCAGCAGTCTCCTCGGACAGGGATTCGACGAGCAGTACTTC	CASSLLGQGFDEQYF
TRBV20-1	TRBJ2-7	TRBD2	.	TGCAGTGCTAGACTAGCGGGAGGGCCAGGGCAGTACTTC	CSARLAGGPGQYF
TRBV6-1	TRBJ2-5	TRBD1	many	TGTGCCAGCAGTGATGCCAGGGGGCGCGAAGAGACCCAGTACTTC	CASSDARGREETQYF
TRBV13	TRBJ2-1	.	many	TGTGCCAGCAGCCCAAAACCCGACTCCTACAATGAGCAGTTCTTC	CASSPKPDSYNEQFF
TRBV20-1	TRBJ2-5	.	many	TGCAGTGCTAGAAGATTCCGAGAGACCCAGTACTTC	CSARRFRETQYF
TRBV3-1	TRBJ1-2	.	.	TGTGCCAGCAGCCAAGTTCAGGGATCGGACTATGGCTACACCTTC	CASSQVQGSDYGYTF
TRBV3-1	TRBJ2-3	.	few	TGTGCCAGCAGCCATAAGGGGAATACGCAGTATTTT	CASSHKGNTQYF
TRBV7-2	TRBJ1-5	.	many	TGTGCCAGCAGCCCGGGGCCTCAGCCCCAGCATTTT	CASSPGPQPQHF
TRBV5-1	TRBJ2-2	.	.	TGCGCCAGCAGTTCCCCCAACCTGGACACCGGGGAGCTGTTTTTT	CASSSPNLDTGELFF
TRBV20-1	TRBJ2-1	TRBD2	many	TGCAGTGCTAGCGGGACTAGGCCTTCCTACAATGAGCAGTTCTTC	CSASGTRPSYNEQFF
TRBV20-1	TRBJ2-1	.	many	TGCAGTGCTAAAGCAGACTACAATGAGCAGTTCTTC	CSAKADYNEQFF
TRBV5-8	TRBJ2-1	TRBD2	.	TGTGCCAGCAGCTTTAGCGGGGGTGGGGATGAGCAGTTCTTC	CASSFSGGGDEQFF
TRBV7-2	TRBJ2-1	TRBD2	many	TGTGCCAGCAGCCCCCGGACTAGCAACAATGAGCAGTTCTTC	CASSPRTSNNEQFF
TRBV18	TRBJ2-3	.	.	TGTGCCAGCTCACCTTCGTTGCCACGCACAGATACGCAGTATTTT	CASSPSLPRTDTQYF
TRBV11-3	TRBJ2-7	TRBD2	many	TGTGCCAGCAGCTTCGGATCTAGCGGAGGCTACGAGCAGTACTTC	CASSFGSSGGYEQYF
TRBV3-1	TRBJ1-2	.	.	TGTGCCAGCAGCCAAGGTGGCCTGCGAGGCTATGGCTACACCTTC	CASSQGGLRGYGYTF
TRBV20-1	TRBJ2-1	TRBD2	many	TGCAGTGCTAGAGATCCCCTAGCGGGGGGGCGGGAGCAGTTCTTC	CSARDPLAGGREQFF
TRBV7-8	TRBJ2-3	.	many	TGTGCCAGCAGCCTTTTTAGCGGCAGCACAGATACGCAGTATTTT	CASSLFSGSTDTQYF
TRBV28	TRBJ1-3	.	.	TGTGCCAGCAGTTTACTGCGGAGCCCTGGAAACACCATATATTTT	CASSLLRSPGNTIYF
TRBV6-6	TRBJ2-1	TRBD1	many	TGTGCCAGCAGTTATGGGGTGGGACAGGGATACAATGAGCAGTTCTTC	CASSYGVGQGYNEQFF
TRBV20-1	TRBJ2-7	.	many	TGCAGTGCCCACCCTAGCCCCCTCTCCTACGAGCAGTACTTC	CSAHPSPLSYEQYF
TRBV15	TRBJ1-4	.	.	TGTGCCGCCAGCAGACAGGCGATGAATGAAAAACTGTTTTTT	CAASRQAMNEKLFF
TRBV6-2/TRBV6-3	TRBJ1-5	.	few	TGTGCCAGCAGTGCGGGACACCTAGTCAATCAGCCCCAGCATTTT	CASSAGHLVNQPQHF
TRBV29-1	TRBJ1-6	TRBD1	.	TGCAGCACCCGGGACAGGGATGATTCACCCCTCCACTTT	CSTRDRDDSPLHF
TRBV13	TRBJ2-7	.	many	TGTGCCAGCAGCCCACGTAGGACAAAAGTTTCCTACGAGCAGTACTTC	CASSPRRTKVSYEQYF
TRBV19	TRBJ2-7	.	many	TGTGCCAGTAGTGTCGGGAGCCAAGCGAGCTACGAGCAGTACTTC	CASSVGSQASYEQYF
TRBV3-1	TRBJ2-2	.	many	TGTGCCAGCAGGGCTTTAACCGGGGAGCTGTTTTTT	CASRALTGELFF
TRBV4-2	TRBJ2-3	TRBD2	many	TGTGCCAGCAGCTCAGGCGCACTAGCGGAGACACGCACAGATACGCAGTATTTT	CASSSGALAETRTDTQYF
TRBV20-1	TRBJ2-5	TRBD2	many	TGCAGTGTTGAAGCGGGAGGTCACGAGACCCAGTACTTC	CSVEAGGHETQYF
TRBV12-3/TRBV12-4	TRBJ2-7	.	once	TGTGCCAGCAGTCGGTTGGGTGCCTACGAGCAGTACTTC	CASSRLGAYEQYF
TRBV11-1	TRBJ2-7	.	many	TGTGCCAGCAGCTCGAGCGGGTACCAAGCCTACGAGCAGTACTTC	CASSSSGYQAYEQYF
TRBV24-1	TRBJ2-1	.	many	TGTGCCACCAGTGATTACTGGGGAAGGAGCTACAATGAGCAGTTCTTC	CATSDYWGRSYNEQFF
TRBV6-6	TRBJ2-2	TRBD1	many	TGTGCCAGCAGGTACGGGACAGCGAACACCGGGGAGCTGTTTTTT	CASRYGTANTGELFF
TRBV30	TRBJ2-5	.	few	TGTGCCTGGAGTAGCAGGCCGACCTACCAAGAGACCCAGTACTTC	CAWSSRPTYQETQYF
TRBV6-2/TRBV6-3	TRBJ2-7	.	many	TGTGCCAGCAGGGACTCCGCCTCCTACGAGCAGTACTTC	CASRDSASYEQYF
TRBV20-1	TRBJ1-6	.	many	TGCAGTGCTAGGCAACCTCCCGACCAGGGCGGTAATTCACCCCTCCACTTT	CSARQPPDQGGNSPLHF
TRBV28	TRBJ1-3	.	.	TGTGCCAGCAGTTCGACACAGGGATCTGGAAACACCATATATTTT	CASSSTQGSGNTIYF
TRBV4-2	TRBJ2-1	TRBD2	few	TGTGCCAGCAGCCAGGAAGGGACTAGCGGGAGGGGCGCTTACAATGAGCAGTTCTTC	CASSQEGTSGRGAYNEQFF
TRBV20-1	TRBJ2-2	.	many	TGCAGTGCTAGAGATGGCAGGATGAACACCGGGGAGCTGTTTTTT	CSARDGRMNTGELFF
TRBV18	TRBJ2-2	.	.	TGTGCCAGCTCACCACTGCCAGGGAAAGGCACCGGGGAGCTGTTTTTT	CASSPLPGKGTGELFF
TRBV29-1	TRBJ1-5	.	.	TGCAGCGTTGAGGTCCCGGGCCCGGGTCAGCCCCAGCATTTT	CSVEVPGPGQPQHF
TRBV15	TRBJ2-2	TRBD2	many	TGTGCCACCAGCAGAGGCGGGAGTGGCGGGGAGCTGTTTTTT	CATSRGGSGGELFF
TRBV18	TRBJ2-5	TRBD2	.	TGTGCCAGCTCACCACTGGTCCGGGCTAGCGGGACCGAGACCCAGTACTTC	CASSPLVRASGTETQYF